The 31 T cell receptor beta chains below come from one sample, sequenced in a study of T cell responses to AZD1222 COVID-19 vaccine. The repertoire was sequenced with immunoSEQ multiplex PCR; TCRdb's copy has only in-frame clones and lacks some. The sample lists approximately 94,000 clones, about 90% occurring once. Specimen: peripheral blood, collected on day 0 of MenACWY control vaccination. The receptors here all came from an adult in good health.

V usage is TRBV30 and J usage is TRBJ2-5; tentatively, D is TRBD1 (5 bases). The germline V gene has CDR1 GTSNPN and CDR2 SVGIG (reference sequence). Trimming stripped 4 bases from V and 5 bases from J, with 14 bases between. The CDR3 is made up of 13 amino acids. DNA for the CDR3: TGTGCCTGGACGCCCGGCAGGGTTGAGACCCAGTACTTC. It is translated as CAWTPGRVETQYF.

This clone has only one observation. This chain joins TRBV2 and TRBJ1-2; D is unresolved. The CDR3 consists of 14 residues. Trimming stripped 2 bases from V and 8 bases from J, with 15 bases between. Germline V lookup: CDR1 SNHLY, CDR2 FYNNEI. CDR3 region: CASSELAGFEGYTF. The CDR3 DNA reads TGTGCCAGCAGTGAATTAGCGGGTTTTGAAGGCTACACCTTC.

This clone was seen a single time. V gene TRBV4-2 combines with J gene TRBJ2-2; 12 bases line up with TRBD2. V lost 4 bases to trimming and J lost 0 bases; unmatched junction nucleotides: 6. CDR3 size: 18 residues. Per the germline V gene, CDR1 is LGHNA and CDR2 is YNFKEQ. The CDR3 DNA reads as TGTGCCAGCAGCCTTACGACTAGCGGGGGTTCGAACACCGGGGAGCTGTTTTTT. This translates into CASSLTTSGGSNTGELFF.

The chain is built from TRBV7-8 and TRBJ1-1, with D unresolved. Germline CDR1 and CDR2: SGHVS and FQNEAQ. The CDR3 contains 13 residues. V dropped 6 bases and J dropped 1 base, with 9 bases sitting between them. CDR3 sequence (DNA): TGTGCCAGCAGTCTAGACCCGAACACTGAAGCTTTCTTT. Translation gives CASSLDPNTEAFF. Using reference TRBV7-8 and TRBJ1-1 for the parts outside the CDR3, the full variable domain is GAGVSQSPRYKVAKRGQDVALRCDPISGHVSLFWYQQALGQGPEFLTYFQNEAQLDKSGLPSDRFFAERPEGSVSTLKIQRTQQEDSAVYLCASSLDPNTEAFFGQGTRLTVV.

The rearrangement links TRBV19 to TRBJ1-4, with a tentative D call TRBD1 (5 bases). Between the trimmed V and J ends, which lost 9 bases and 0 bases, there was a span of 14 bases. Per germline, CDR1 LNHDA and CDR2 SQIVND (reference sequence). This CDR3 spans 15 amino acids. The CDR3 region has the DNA TGTGCCAGCCCCGTGGTAGGGGCAACTAATGAAAAACTGTTTTTT. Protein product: CASPVVGATNEKLFF.

The CDR3 DNA reads TGTGCCAGCAGCTTTTCTGAAGGCCCCAACACTGAAGCTTTCTTT. Translation: CASSFSEGPNTEAFF. The V call is TRBV7-8, the J call TRBJ1-1; D call uncertain. V was clipped by 3 bases and J by 2 bases, with 13 bases between them. CDR3 length: 15 amino acids. Germline V gene data show CDR1 as SGHVS and CDR2 as FQNEAQ.

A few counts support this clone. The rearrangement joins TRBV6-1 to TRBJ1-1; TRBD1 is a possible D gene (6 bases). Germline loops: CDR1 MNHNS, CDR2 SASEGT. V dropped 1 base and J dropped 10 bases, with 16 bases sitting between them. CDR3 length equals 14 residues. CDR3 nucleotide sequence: TGTGCCAGCAGTGAAGGGGGCAGGGGCCGAGCAGCTTTCTTT. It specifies CASSEGGRGRAAFF.

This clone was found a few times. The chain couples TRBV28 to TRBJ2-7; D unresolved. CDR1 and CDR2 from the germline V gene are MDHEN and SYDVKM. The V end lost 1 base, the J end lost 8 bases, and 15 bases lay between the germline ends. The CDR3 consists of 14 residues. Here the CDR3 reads CASSLLKPARKQYF. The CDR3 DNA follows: TGTGCCAGCAGTTTATTAAAACCCGCTCGAAAGCAGTACTTC. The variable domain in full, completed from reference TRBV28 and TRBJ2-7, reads DVKVTQSSRYLVKRTGEKVFLECVQDMDHENMFWYRQDPGLGLRLIYFSYDVKMKEKGDIPEGYSVSREKKERFSLILESASTNQTSMYLCASSLLKPARKQYFGPGTRLTVT.

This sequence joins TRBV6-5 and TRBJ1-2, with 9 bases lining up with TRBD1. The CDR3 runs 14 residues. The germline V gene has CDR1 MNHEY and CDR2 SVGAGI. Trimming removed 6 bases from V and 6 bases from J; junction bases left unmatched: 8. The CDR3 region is CASSPGQGENGYTF. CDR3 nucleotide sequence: TGTGCCAGCAGCCCGGGACAGGGAGAAAATGGCTACACCTTC.

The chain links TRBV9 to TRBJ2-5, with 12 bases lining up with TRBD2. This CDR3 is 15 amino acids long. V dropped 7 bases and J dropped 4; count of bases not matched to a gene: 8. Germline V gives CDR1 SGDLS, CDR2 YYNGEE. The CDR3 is CASAWGLAGGETQYF. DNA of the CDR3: TGTGCCAGCGCGTGGGGACTAGCGGGCGGAGAGACCCAGTACTTC.

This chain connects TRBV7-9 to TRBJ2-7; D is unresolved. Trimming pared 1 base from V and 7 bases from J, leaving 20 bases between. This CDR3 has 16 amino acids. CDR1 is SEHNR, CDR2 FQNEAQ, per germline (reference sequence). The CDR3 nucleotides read TGTGCCAGCAGCTTAGAGGAGCCTGGTGCAGGCGGAGAGCAGTACTTC. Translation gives CASSLEEPGAGGEQYF.

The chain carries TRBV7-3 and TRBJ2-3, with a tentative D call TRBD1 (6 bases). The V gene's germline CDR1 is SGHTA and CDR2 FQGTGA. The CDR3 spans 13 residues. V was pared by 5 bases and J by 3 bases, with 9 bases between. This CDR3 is CASSRTGTDTQYF. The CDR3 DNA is TGTGCCAGCAGCCGCACAGGGACAGATACGCAGTATTTT.

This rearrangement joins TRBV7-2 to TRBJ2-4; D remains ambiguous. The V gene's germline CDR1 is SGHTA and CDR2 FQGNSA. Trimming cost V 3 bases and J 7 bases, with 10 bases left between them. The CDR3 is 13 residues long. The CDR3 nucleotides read TGTGCCAGCAGCTTCCAGGCCACGAACATTCAGTACTTC. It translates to CASSFQATNIQYF.

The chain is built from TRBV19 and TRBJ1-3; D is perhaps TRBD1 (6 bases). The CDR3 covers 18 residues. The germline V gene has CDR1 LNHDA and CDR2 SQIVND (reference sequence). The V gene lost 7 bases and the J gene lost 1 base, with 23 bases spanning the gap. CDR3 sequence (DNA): TGTGCCAGTACCACAGGGACCCCAAGATCCTTGTCTGGAAACACCATATATTTT. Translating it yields CASTTGTPRSLSGNTIYF.

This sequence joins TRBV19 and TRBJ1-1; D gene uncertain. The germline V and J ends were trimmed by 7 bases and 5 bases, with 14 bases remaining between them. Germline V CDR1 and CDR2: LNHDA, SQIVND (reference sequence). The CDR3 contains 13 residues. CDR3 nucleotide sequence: TGTGCCAGTACCCCCGAGGGCCGGACTGAAGCTTTCTTT. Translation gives CASTPEGRTEAFF.

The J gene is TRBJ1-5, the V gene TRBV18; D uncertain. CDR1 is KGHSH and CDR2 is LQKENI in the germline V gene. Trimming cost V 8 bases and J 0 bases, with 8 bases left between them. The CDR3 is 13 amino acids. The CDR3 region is CASTGNSNQPQHF. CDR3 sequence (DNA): TGTGCCAGCACCGGAAATAGCAATCAGCCCCAGCATTTT. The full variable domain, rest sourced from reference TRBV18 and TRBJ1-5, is NAGVMQNPRHLVRRRGQEARLRCSPMKGHSHVYWYRQLPEEGLKFMVYLQKENIIDESGMPKERFSAEFPKEGPSILRIQQVVRGDSAAYFCASTGNSNQPQHFGDGTRLSIL.

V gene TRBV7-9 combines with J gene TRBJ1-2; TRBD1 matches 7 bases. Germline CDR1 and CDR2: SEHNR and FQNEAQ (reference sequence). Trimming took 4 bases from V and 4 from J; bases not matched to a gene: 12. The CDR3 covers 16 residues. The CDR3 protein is CASSYTGLQGGYGYTF. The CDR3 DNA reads TGTGCCAGCAGCTACACGGGTCTCCAGGGGGGCTATGGCTACACCTTC. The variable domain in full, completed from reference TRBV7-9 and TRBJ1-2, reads DTGVSQNPRHKITKRGQNVTFRCDPISEHNRLYWYRQTLGQGPEFLTYFQNEAQLEKSRLLSDRFSAERPKGSFSTLEIQRTEQGDSAMYLCASSYTGLQGGYGYTFGSGTRLTVV.

The CDR3 is CASSEGGQGGQPQHF. Written as DNA, the CDR3 is TGTGCCAGCAGCGAAGGGGGGCAGGGCGGTCAGCCCCAGCATTTT. The rearrangement uses TRBV5-5 and TRBJ1-5; tentative D call: TRBD1 (6 bases). V lost 4 bases, J lost 6 bases, and 17 bases lay in between. CDR3 length: 15 residues. Germline loops: CDR1 SGHKS, CDR2 YYEKEE (reference sequence).

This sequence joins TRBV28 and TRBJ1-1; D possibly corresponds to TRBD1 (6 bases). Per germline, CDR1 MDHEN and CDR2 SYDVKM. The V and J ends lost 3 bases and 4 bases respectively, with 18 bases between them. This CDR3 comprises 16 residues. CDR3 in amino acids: CASSFSGTRSSTEAFF. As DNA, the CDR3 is TGTGCCAGCAGTTTTTCCGGGACACGGTCTAGCACTGAAGCTTTCTTT.

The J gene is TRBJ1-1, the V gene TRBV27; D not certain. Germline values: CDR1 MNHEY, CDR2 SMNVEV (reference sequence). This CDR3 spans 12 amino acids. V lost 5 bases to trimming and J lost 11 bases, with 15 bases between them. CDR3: CASSLTPVGAFF. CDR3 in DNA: TGTGCCAGCAGTCTTACCCCCGTTGGTGCTTTCTTT.

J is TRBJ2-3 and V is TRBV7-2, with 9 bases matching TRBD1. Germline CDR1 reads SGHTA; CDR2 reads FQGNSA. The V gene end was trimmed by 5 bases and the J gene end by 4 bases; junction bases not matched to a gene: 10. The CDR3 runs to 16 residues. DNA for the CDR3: TGTGCCAGCAGCCCCGGACAGGGGAGAGGCCCAGATACGCAGTATTTT. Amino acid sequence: CASSPGQGRGPDTQYF.

The CDR3 sequence: CASSQDLGGGIHGELFF. CDR3 nucleotide sequence: TGTGCCAGCAGCCAAGACCTTGGGGGGGGCATCCATGGGGAGCTGTTTTTT. This chain joins TRBV4-2 and TRBJ2-2, with D possibly TRBD2 on 7 matching bases. The CDR3 loop spans 17 amino acids. The germline V gene has CDR1 LGHNA and CDR2 YNFKEQ. V shed 0 bases and J shed 8 bases, with 19 bases lying between them.

The CDR3 spells CASSGAGLLSYEQYF. The CDR3 DNA follows: TGTGCCAGCAGCGGCGCGGGACTGCTGTCCTACGAGCAGTACTTC. The V gene is TRBV7-9, the J gene TRBJ2-7; tentatively, D is TRBD2 (6 bases). The CDR3 totals 15 residues. In germline, CDR1 is SEHNR, CDR2 FQNEAQ (reference sequence). V was shortened by 5 bases and J by 1 base, with 15 bases between the two germline ends.

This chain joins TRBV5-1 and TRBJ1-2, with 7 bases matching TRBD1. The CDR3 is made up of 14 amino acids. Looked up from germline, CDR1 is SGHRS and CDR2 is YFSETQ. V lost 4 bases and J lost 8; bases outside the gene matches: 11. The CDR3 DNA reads TGCGCCAGCAGCCCCGGGACAGTACAGGGAGGCTACACCTTC. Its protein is CASSPGTVQGGYTF.

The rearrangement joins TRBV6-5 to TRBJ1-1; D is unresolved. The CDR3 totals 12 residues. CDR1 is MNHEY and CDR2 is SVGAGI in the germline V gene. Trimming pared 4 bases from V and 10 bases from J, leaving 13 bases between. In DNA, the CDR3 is TGTGCCAGCAGTTCTACCGATCTGGGAGCTTTCTTT. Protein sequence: CASSSTDLGAFF.

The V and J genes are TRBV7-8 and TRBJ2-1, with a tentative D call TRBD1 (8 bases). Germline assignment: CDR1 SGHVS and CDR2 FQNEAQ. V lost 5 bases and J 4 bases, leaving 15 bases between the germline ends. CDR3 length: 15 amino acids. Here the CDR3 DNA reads TGTGCCAGCAGCAGAACAGGGGGAGGGTACAATGAGCAGTTCTTC. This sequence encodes CASSRTGGGYNEQFF.

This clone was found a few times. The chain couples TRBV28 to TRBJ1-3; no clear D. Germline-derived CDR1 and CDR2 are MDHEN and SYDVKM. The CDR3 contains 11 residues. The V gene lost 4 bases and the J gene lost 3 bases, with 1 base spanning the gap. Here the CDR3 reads CASSYGNTIYF. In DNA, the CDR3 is TGTGCCAGCAGTTATGGAAACACCATATATTTT.

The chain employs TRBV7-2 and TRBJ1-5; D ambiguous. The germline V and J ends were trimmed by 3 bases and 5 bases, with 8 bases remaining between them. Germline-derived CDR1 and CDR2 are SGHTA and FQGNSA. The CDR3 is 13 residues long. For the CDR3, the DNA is TGTGCCAGCAGCTTTCAATTTGATCAGCCCCAGCATTTT. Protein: CASSFQFDQPQHF. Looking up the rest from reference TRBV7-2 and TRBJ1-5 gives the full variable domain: GAGVSQSPSNKVTEKGKDVELRCDPISGHTALYWYRQSLGQGLEFLIYFQGNSAPDKSGLPSDRFSAERTGGSVSTLTIQRTQQEDSAVYLCASSFQFDQPQHFGDGTRLSIL.

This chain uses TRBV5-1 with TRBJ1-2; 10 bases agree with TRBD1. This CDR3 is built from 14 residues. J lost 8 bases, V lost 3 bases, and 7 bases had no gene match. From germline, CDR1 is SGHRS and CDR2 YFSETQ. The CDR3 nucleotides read TGCGCCAGCAGCTCGGGACAGGGGCCTAGGGGCTACACCTTC. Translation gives CASSSGQGPRGYTF.

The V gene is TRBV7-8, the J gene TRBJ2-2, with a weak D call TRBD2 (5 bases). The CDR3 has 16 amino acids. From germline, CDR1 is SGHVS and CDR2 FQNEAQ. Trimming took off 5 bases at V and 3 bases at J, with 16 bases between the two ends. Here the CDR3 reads CASSLWTATDTGELFF. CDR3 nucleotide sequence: TGTGCCAGCAGCCTTTGGACTGCGACGGACACCGGGGAGCTGTTTTTT.

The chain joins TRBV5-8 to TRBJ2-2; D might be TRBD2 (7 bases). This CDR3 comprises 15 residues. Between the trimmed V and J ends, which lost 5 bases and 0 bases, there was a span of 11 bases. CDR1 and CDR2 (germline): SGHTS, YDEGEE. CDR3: CASSRGASNTGELFF. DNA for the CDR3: TGTGCCAGCAGTCGGGGGGCTTCGAACACCGGGGAGCTGTTTTTT.